The next 31 T cell receptor beta chains were all read from a single sample in a study of blood T cell repertoires in COVID-19. Using immunoSEQ multiplex PCR, the repertoire was profiled, and TCRdb retains in-frame clones only, with some absent. Among 140,000 or so clones listed, 65% to 85% were seen once. Material for sequencing was peripheral blood. Receptors were obtained from a woman aged 45-65 years with acute or convalescent COVID-19.

In its sample, this clone was seen once. The chain has TRBV5-1 and TRBJ2-3; a weak D match, TRBD2 (7 bases). Germline values: CDR1 SGHRS, CDR2 YFSETQ. Between the trimmed V and J ends, which lost 4 bases and 2 bases, there was a span of 20 bases. The CDR3 is 17 residues long. The CDR3, as DNA: TGCGCCAGCAGCACCCAGGGGTTGGCGGGAGTCACAGATACGCAGTATTTT. It yields the protein CASSTQGLAGVTDTQYF. Supplemented by reference TRBV5-1 and TRBJ2-3, the full variable domain reads KAGVTQTPRYLIKTRGQQVTLSCSPISGHRSVSWYQQTPGQGLQFLFEYFSETQRNKGNFPGRFSGRQFSNSRSEMNVSTLELGDSALYLCASSTQGLAGVTDTQYFGPGTRLTVL.

The chain couples TRBV30 to TRBJ1-5; D is uncertain. This CDR3 has 14 amino acids. CDR1 and CDR2 from the germline V gene are GTSNPN and SVGIG (reference sequence). V was shortened by 1 base and J by 5 bases, with 12 bases between the two germline ends. This CDR3 reads CAWSEGSRDQPQHF. CDR3 in DNA: TGTGCCTGGAGTGAAGGGTCGAGGGATCAGCCCCAGCATTTT.

This clone appeared a few times. This chain connects TRBV5-1 to TRBJ2-2; D gene unclear. The V gene's germline CDR1 is SGHRS and CDR2 YFSETQ. V lost 0 bases, J lost 0 bases, and 6 bases lay in between. The CDR3 is 15 residues long. The CDR3 loop is CASSLVFSNTGELFF. In nucleotides, the CDR3 is TGCGCCAGCAGCTTGGTTTTCTCGAACACCGGGGAGCTGTTTTTT. Together with reference TRBV5-1 and TRBJ2-2, the CDR3 gives the full variable domain: KAGVTQTPRYLIKTRGQQVTLSCSPISGHRSVSWYQQTPGQGLQFLFEYFSETQRNKGNFPGRFSGRQFSNSRSEMNVSTLELGDSALYLCASSLVFSNTGELFFGEGSRLTVL.

V is TRBV5-4 and J is TRBJ1-1; maybe TRBD1 (5 bases). V dropped 0 bases and J dropped 2 bases, with 8 bases sitting between them. This CDR3 has 14 residues. Looked up from germline, CDR1 is SGHNT and CDR2 is YYREEE (reference sequence). The chain's CDR3 is CASSLDQGNTEAFF. The CDR3 DNA reads as TGTGCCAGCAGCTTGGACCAGGGTAACACTGAAGCTTTCTTT.

This clone was detected only a few times. V gene TRBV20-1 combines with J gene TRBJ1-6; unclear D gene. V lost 3 bases and J 6 bases, leaving 21 bases between the germline ends. From germline, CDR1 is DFQATT and CDR2 SNEGSKA (reference sequence). This CDR3 comprises 17 residues. The CDR3 here is CSASSLNGGNSNSPLHF. The CDR3, as DNA: TGCAGTGCTAGTTCACTAAACGGCGGGAATAGTAATTCACCCCTCCACTTT.

V usage is TRBV7-2 and J usage is TRBJ1-6; D not certain. CDR1 and CDR2 from the germline V gene are SGHTA and FQGNSA. Trimming pared 1 base from V and 7 bases from J, leaving 14 bases between. This CDR3 has 16 amino acids. CDR3 nucleotides: TGTGCCAGCAGCTTAGTGTTCCCCCCCCGGAATTCACCCCTCCACTTT. Translated: CASSLVFPPRNSPLHF.

The J gene is TRBJ1-2, the V gene TRBV9; 7 nucleotides align to TRBD1. Trimming removed 0 bases from V and 2 bases from J; junction bases left unmatched: 10. This CDR3 contains 17 residues. The germline V gene encodes CDR1 SGDLS and CDR2 YYNGEE. Written as DNA, the CDR3 is TGTGCCAGCAGCGTAGCTACCTTACCGACAGGGAACTATGGCTACACCTTC. This gives the protein CASSVATLPTGNYGYTF.

CDR3 DNA: TGTGCCTGGAATCACGCTAGCCGCAATGAGCAGTTCTTC. Translating it yields CAWNHASRNEQFF. This sequence joins TRBV30 and TRBJ2-1; D possibly corresponds to TRBD2 (5 bases). V dropped 4 bases and J dropped 6 bases, with 13 bases sitting between them. Germline CDR1 GTSNPN, CDR2 SVGIG (reference sequence). This CDR3 has 13 amino acids.

V is TRBV9 and J is TRBJ1-4; 11 nucleotides align to TRBD1. V dropped 2 bases and J dropped 7; count of bases not matched to a gene: 4. CDR3 size: 15 residues. In germline, CDR1 is SGDLS, CDR2 YYNGEE. The CDR3: CASSVRTGGSEKLFF. CDR3 coding DNA: TGTGCCAGCAGCGTGAGGACAGGGGGCAGTGAAAAACTGTTTTTT.

The gene calls are TRBV21-1 and TRBJ2-3; whether TRBD1, the table's D call, matches the DNA was not checked. TRBV21-1 is listed as a pseudogene. The CDR3 loop spans 14 amino acids. CDR3 DNA sequence: TGTGCCAGCAGCTCGTACAGGGATTCAGATACGCAGTATTTT. Protein: CASSSYRDSDTQYF.

In this sample, this clone turned up a few times. This rearrangement joins TRBV11-3 to TRBJ2-2; D remains unclear. This CDR3 has 13 amino acids. Germline V gene data show CDR1 as SGHNT and CDR2 as YENEEA. V lost 5 bases to trimming and J lost 6 bases, with 10 bases between them. The CDR3 reads CASSLTLSGELFF. The CDR3 DNA follows: TGTGCCAGCAGCCTAACCTTGTCCGGGGAGCTGTTTTTT.

The gene calls are TRBV4-2 and TRBJ1-2; 10 bases fit TRBD1. J lost 8 bases, V lost 4 bases, and 7 bases had no gene match. CDR1 is LGHNA and CDR2 is YNFKEQ in the germline V gene. The CDR3 sequence is 14 residues long. The CDR3 region is CASSPRQGAGGYTF. CDR3 bases: TGTGCCAGCAGCCCTAGACAGGGGGCGGGAGGCTACACCTTC.

The chain employs TRBV19 and TRBJ2-1; D perhaps matches TRBD2 (6 bases). There are 13 residues in the CDR3. V shed 3 bases and J shed 14 bases, with 17 bases lying between them. Germline V lookup: CDR1 LNHDA, CDR2 SQIVND (reference sequence). CDR3 amino acids: CASSIAHREMKFF. CDR3 nucleotides: TGTGCCAGTAGTATCGCTCACCGGGAGATGAAGTTCTTC.

There are a few counts of this clone. This sequence joins TRBV27 and TRBJ1-5; D possibly corresponds to TRBD1 (6 bases). The CDR3 extends over 15 amino acids. Per the germline V gene, CDR1 is MNHEY and CDR2 is SMNVEV (reference sequence). The V end lost 6 bases, the J end lost 5 bases, and 17 bases lay between the germline ends. The CDR3 loop is CASRSWGQGHQPQHF. In DNA form, the CDR3 reads TGTGCCAGCAGATCGTGGGGGCAGGGTCATCAGCCCCAGCATTTT.

J is TRBJ2-7 and V is TRBV28, with 8 positions matching TRBD1. The CDR3 runs 16 residues. Germline CDR1 reads MDHEN; CDR2 reads SYDVKM. J was trimmed by 3 bases and V by 3 bases; bases with no gene match: 10. The CDR3 nucleotides are TGTGCCAGCAGTTTTCCCTCGACAGGGGTGGACTACGAGCAGTACTTC. Its translation is CASSFPSTGVDYEQYF.

This rearrangement joins TRBV4-3 to TRBJ1-2; perhaps TRBD1 as D (5 bases). V gave up 2 bases and J gave up 5 bases, with 18 bases separating them. Germline CDR1 LGHNA, CDR2 YSLEER. The CDR3 spans 16 residues. Written as DNA, the CDR3 is TGCGCCAGCAGCCAATCAGGTTTAGAGGGACTTTATGGCTACACCTTC. It encodes CASSQSGLEGLYGYTF.

V is TRBV7-9 and J is TRBJ2-1, with 10 positions matching TRBD1. CDR3 size: 14 residues. Germline CDR1 SEHNR, CDR2 FQNEAQ (reference sequence). Trimming removed 6 bases from V and 9 bases from J; junction bases left unmatched: 8. CDR3 coding DNA: TGTGCCAGCAGTCCTGGGACAGGGGTCACTGAGCAGTTCTTC. Translated, it gives CASSPGTGVTEQFF.

The CDR3 spells CASSRETGQTYEQYF. In DNA form, the CDR3 reads TGTGCCAGCAGTCGAGAGACAGGGCAAACGTACGAGCAGTACTTC. The rearrangement joins TRBV27 to TRBJ2-7, with 7 bases that match TRBD1. Germline-derived CDR1 and CDR2 are MNHEY and SMNVEV (reference sequence). The CDR3 has 15 amino acids. Trimming at V came to 5 bases and at J to 4 bases, leaving 11 bases not matched to a gene.

This clone was seen more than once but under ten times. The chain employs TRBV28 and TRBJ1-1; D gene uncertain. Trimming left V 2 bases short and J 8 bases short, with 6 bases between. Germline V gene sequence: CDR1 MDHEN, CDR2 SYDVKM. CDR3 size: 11 residues. CDR3 bases: TGTGCCAGCAGTTTACTGAGGGAAGCTTTCTTT. Translation: CASSLLREAFF.

V usage is TRBV27 and J usage is TRBJ2-7, with TRBD2 matching over 14 bases. The CDR3 length is 16 residues. From germline, CDR1 is MNHEY and CDR2 SMNVEV (reference sequence). V lost 3 bases, J lost 1 base, and 2 bases stayed unmatched. The CDR3 reads CASSFGLAGGSYEQYF. The CDR3 nucleotides read TGTGCCAGCAGTTTCGGACTAGCGGGGGGTTCCTACGAGCAGTACTTC.

This clone was found a few times. The chain has TRBV9 and TRBJ1-1; TRBD1 matches 11 bases. CDR1 and CDR2 from the germline V gene are SGDLS and YYNGEE. The CDR3 runs to 15 residues. Trimming cost V 4 bases and J 4 bases; bases outside gene matches: 6. Written as DNA, the CDR3 is TGTGCCAGCAGCCCTACCGGGACAGGGGGCACTGAAGCTTTCTTT. The encoded protein is CASSPTGTGGTEAFF.

In DNA form, the CDR3 reads TGTGCCAGCAGGGCGGGGGTAACTGAAGCTTTCTTT. As protein: CASRAGVTEAFF. The chain couples TRBV6-5 to TRBJ1-1; possible D gene TRBD1, 5 bases. Germline V CDR1 and CDR2: MNHEY, SVGAGI. V was cut by 6 bases and J by 5 bases, with 10 bases left in between. The CDR3 has 12 residues.

This chain links TRBV20-1 with TRBJ1-1; no firm D call. The V and J ends lost 2 bases and 7 bases respectively, with 8 bases between them. Germline loops: CDR1 DFQATT, CDR2 SNEGSKA (reference sequence). The CDR3 is 11 residues long. CDR3 in amino acids: CSARTQIEAFF. Written as DNA, the CDR3 is TGCAGTGCTAGAACCCAGATTGAAGCTTTCTTT.

V usage is TRBV20-1 and J usage is TRBJ1-2; a weak D match, TRBD1 (5 bases). The germline V gene encodes CDR1 DFQATT and CDR2 SNEGSKA (reference sequence). The CDR3 loop spans 12 amino acids. The V and J ends lost 3 bases and 4 bases respectively, with 9 bases between them. The CDR3 DNA follows: TGCAGTGCTAGTCAGGGCCCCTATGGCTACACCTTC. It encodes CSASQGPYGYTF.

The chain recombines TRBV3-1 (or the pseudogene TRBV3-2) with TRBJ1-4; D is uncertain. Germline V gene data show CDR1 as LGHDT and CDR2 as YNNKEL (reference sequence). Trimming shortened V by 4 bases and J by 4 bases, and 19 bases separated the two germline ends. This CDR3 has 17 residues. The CDR3 DNA reads TGTGCCAGCAGCCTATCCACGTTACGGGGTCGTAATGAAAAACTGTTTTTT. Its translation: CASSLSTLRGRNEKLFF.

The table lists this clone with a count of one. The genes are TRBV19 and TRBJ1-1; TRBD1 is a possible D gene (5 bases). Between the trimmed V and J ends, which lost 6 bases and 6 bases, there was a span of 14 bases. Looked up from germline, CDR1 is LNHDA and CDR2 is SQIVND (reference sequence). The CDR3 is made up of 13 amino acids. CDR3 sequence (DNA): TGTGCCAGTAGCACAACCACAGGCGCTGAAGCTTTCTTT. Amino acids: CASSTTTGAEAFF.

There are a few counts of this clone. The rearrangement links TRBV5-1 to TRBJ2-2, with 8 bases matching TRBD1. This CDR3 is 15 amino acids long. The germline V gene encodes CDR1 SGHRS and CDR2 YFSETQ. Losses at the gene ends were 4 bases for V and 5 bases for J; bases not matched to a gene: 7. DNA of the CDR3: TGCGCCAGCAGCCAGACAGGGGAAGGGACCGGGGAGCTGTTTTTT. This sequence encodes CASSQTGEGTGELFF.

The chain recombines TRBV9 with TRBJ2-7; unclear D gene. The germline CDR1 and CDR2 sequences are SGDLS and YYNGEE. This CDR3 has 12 amino acids. V was cut by 0 bases and J by 3 bases, with 4 bases left in between. CDR3 DNA sequence: TGTGCCAGCAGCGTAGTTAGCTACGAGCAGTACTTC. It is translated as CASSVVSYEQYF.

The chain has TRBV6-4 and TRBJ2-3; 10 nucleotides agree with TRBD1. Trimming cost V 4 bases and J 1 base; bases outside gene matches: 8. Germline CDR1 reads MRHNA; CDR2 reads SNTAGT. The CDR3 contains 17 residues. CDR3 sequence (DNA): TGTGCCAGCAGTGTAGACCGGACAGGGGGAGGCACAGATACGCAGTATTTT. As protein: CASSVDRTGGGTDTQYF.

The genes are TRBV7-2 and TRBJ1-3; the match to TRBD1 covers 9 bases. The germline CDR1 and CDR2 sequences are SGHTA and FQGNSA. V lost 5 bases to trimming and J lost 0 bases; unmatched junction nucleotides: 8. The CDR3 totals 17 residues. CDR3 DNA: TGTGCCAGCAGCCCCCGACAGGGGGAGTTCTCTGGAAACACCATATATTTT. Translated, it gives CASSPRQGEFSGNTIYF. Looking up the rest from reference TRBV7-2 and TRBJ1-3 gives the full variable domain: GAGVSQSPSNKVTEKGKDVELRCDPISGHTALYWYRQSLGQGLEFLIYFQGNSAPDKSGLPSDRFSAERTGGSVSTLTIQRTQQEDSAVYLCASSPRQGEFSGNTIYFGEGSWLTVV.

Only a few counts were recorded for this clone. The V gene is TRBV7-9, the J gene TRBJ2-1; 8 bases are shared with TRBD2. Germline V lookup: CDR1 SEHNR, CDR2 FQNEAQ (reference sequence). CDR3 size: 16 residues. V trimming: 5 bases; J trimming: 5 bases; junction bases outside the gene matches: 11. The CDR3 region has the DNA TGTGCCAGCAGCACCGGGACTAGTGAGGTCAACAATGAGCAGTTCTTC. It translates to CASSTGTSEVNNEQFF.